This T cell receptor beta chain was identified during a study of CD8+CD57+ T cells in acquired aplastic anemia. Study-level points and caveats: CD8+ Simpson's diversity did not differ significantly between patients and controls. Overlap between patients and controls comprised twenty-nine CD8+ CDR3 sequences.

CDR1 LNHDA and CDR2 SQIVND come from the germline V gene (reference sequence). The CDR3 is made up of 15 amino acids. CDR3 and TCR beta VDJ profiling relied on genomic DNA as the template. Via MiXCR, TCRdb re-called the reads, giving one row per CDR3 protein. The sample shows approximately 260,000 distinct CDR3 sequences, around 82% of them seen only once. Sequencing involved patients with CD8+CD57+ cell expansion previously shown by flow cytometry. The diagnosis in all patients was severe acquired aplastic anemia. No patient had been given any therapy when blood was sampled. As concerns this clonotype: What it binds is unknown. Compared with germline, one end of the junction differs, possibly owing to a read error.

The V gene is TRBV19, the J gene TRBJ1-1; no clear D gene. The J call may be in error: the DNA end matches TRBJ2-1 better. Sequences were obtained from sorted CD4+, CD8+, or CD8+CD57+ T cells (not recorded which) from PBMCs. This TCR derives from a human donor with aplastic anemia. CDR3: CASSIALGAYTEQFF. The CDR3 bases are TGTGCCAGTAGTATAGCTCTCGGAGCCTACACTGAGCAGTTCTTC.